This T cell receptor (beta chain) came from a study of blood T cell repertoires in COVID-19 (dated by TCRdb to the early 2020s). For the wider study: The collaborator samples originated in the United States, Italy and Spain and spanned the acute and convalescent phases of COVID-19. The repertoires were released in a freely available public database intended as a resource for research on the immune response to SARS-CoV-2. The material from the prospective study consisted of cDNA or gDNA derived from T cells, B-cell-depleted T cells, or PBMCs. The dataset comprised deeply sampled blood TCRbeta repertoires from subjects exposed to, actively infected with, or recovered from COVID-19. Where HLA class I and class II types were available, the types were taken from metadata supplied by the sample provider, not from assay-based typing. Samples came from the ongoing ImmuneRACE study (first 160 participants) plus 1,254 subjects from 6 global collaborators. A de-identified subject ID, COVID-19 status, age in years and sex were almost always included in the sample metadata. Overall study results and their limits: The amount of clinical and demographic metadata varied by source and participant and was provided uncurated.

Counted from cysteine to phenylalanine, this CDR3 has 15 amino acids. This entry keeps only the CDR3 DNA: 45 bases, framed from base 1. From the germline V gene, CDR1 is SGHRS and CDR2 is YFSETQ. The germline ends are 15 bases apart after V is trimmed by 7 bases and J by 0 bases. The collaborating institutions used their own protocols to collect whole blood in K2EDTA tubes. For TCRbeta analysis, collaborators shipped samples as frozen whole blood, isolated PBMCs, or DNA extracted from either of those sample types. The immunoSEQ Assay, a bias-controlled multiplex PCR, was used to amplify TCRbeta CDR3 regions from genomic DNA. Processing in the source paper ran as follows. The number of nucleated cells in each sample was estimated from the amplification of reference gene primers within the assay. To quantify the absolute abundance of each unique TCRbeta CDR3 rearrangement, sequence reads were collapsed and filtered. Productive Simpson clonality was computed per sample as the square root of Simpson's diversity index over productive rearrangements. TCRdb mirrors the immuneACCESS table, restricted to in-frame sequences. Some clones are absent from its copies; in checked studies, under half trace to an unresolved V gene, and the reason for the others is unknown. That table furnishes V, J and clone size, whereas the DNA furnished D and trimming. The sample records about 110,000 clones, about 80% of which are singletons. The leading ten clones occupy roughly 8.1% of the sample.

A note on this clone: Its cognate antigen has yet to be identified. No per-base quality is available; no much larger clone lies one base away.

Sample: peripheral blood. The chain is assembled from TRBV5-1 and TRBJ2-3; TRBD2 is possibly the D segment (5 matching bases). This sequence originates from a woman aged 40-49 years with acute or convalescent COVID-19. The sequence in DNA is TGCGCCAGCGGGGTCCAGACGGGAAGCACAGATACGCAGTATTTT. This encodes CASGVQTGSTDTQYF.